This T cell receptor (beta chain) emerged from a study of cytotoxic CD8 clonotypes in ibrutinib-treated CLL. Germline assignment: CDR1 SGHTA and CDR2 FQGNSA. Germline trimming cut 1 base from V and 1 base from J; bases unmatched to any gene: 8. The CDR3 runs to 17 residues. Method: immunoSEQ multiplex PCR; TCRdb's copy keeps in-frame clones and lacks some. The repertoire includes under 30,000 clones, 45% to 60% of them detected once, and over 4.5% sits in the top ten. This TCR derives from a human donor with chronic lymphocytic leukemia. The V call is TRBV7-2, the J call TRBJ1-1; TRBD1 agrees at 8 bases. The sequences come from PBMCs, collected before ibrutinib treatment. This CDR3 is CASSLGLAGGANTEAFF. For the CDR3, the DNA is TGTGCCAGCAGCTTAGGCTTGGCAGGGGGCGCGAACACTGAAGCTTTCTTT.